Here is one TCR beta chain with its context. The sample is drawn from a study of resident and recirculating memory T cells in vitiligo. This CDR3 is 17 amino acids long. Germline V gene data show CDR1 as SGHDT and CDR2 as YYEEEE. V was pared by 0 bases and J by 5 bases, with 8 bases of the junction left unmatched. Assay used: immunoSEQ multiplex PCR; TCRdb lists only in-frame clones, some missing. The table has 72,000 or so clones, about 91% seen once. The TCR comes from a male donor with vitiligo. The chain has TRBV5-6 and TRBJ2-3; 11 bases line up with TRBD2. Sequenced material: blood. CDR3 amino acids: CASSLARLAGKKDTQYF. In DNA, the CDR3 is TGTGCCAGCAGCTTGGCCCGACTAGCGGGGAAAAAAGATACGCAGTATTTT.